Here is one T cell receptor beta chain with its context. Its cognate antigen has yet to be identified. Sequence at one end of the junction differs from germline and may be a read error. This sample is drawn from a study of T cells after yellow fever vaccination (dated by TCRdb to about 2019). Concerning the study at large: Libraries from fractions with low cell numbers were prepared with the SMART-Seq v4 Ultra Low Input RNA kit. To track T-cell clones before and after primary and booster YFV17D yellow fever vaccination, bulk TCR alpha and beta repertoires were sequenced longitudinally. Two healthy male donors made up the cohort, one aged 18 to 29 years and the other aged 30 to 40 years. Blood was collected at multiple timepoints before and after primary and secondary immunization, and bulk PBMC replicates and cell subsets were isolated.

Read against the paper, the sample's treatment or condition label means: live attenuated yellow fever vaccine strain. A standard Ficoll-Paque protocol was used to isolate PBMCs from peripheral blood. CD4 and CD8 T-cell fractions were isolated with Dynabeads CD4 and CD8 positive selection kits. TriZol was used to extract RNA from bulk PBMCs, from CD4 and CD8 fractions, and from dextramer-positive and dextramer-negative fractions. The CDR3 runs 13 residues from the cysteine to the phenylalanine. Left in the record is the CDR3 DNA by itself, 39 bases read in frame from the first base. Sequences SQVTM (CDR1) and ANQGSEA (CDR2) are obtained from the germline V gene. Beyond this particular receptor, the publication reports: A small fraction of clonotypes appeared in both the CD4 and CD8 compartments, likely as a result of convergent recombination. Compared with the primary T-cell response, the secondary T-cell response was faster but weaker, reaching its peak on day 5 rather than on day 15. Because the study included only a couple of donors, the extent to which the findings can be generalized is limited. Computational filtering was required because FACS-sorted repertoires could contain abundant contaminating clonotypes from the bulk population. Most clones expanded after primary vaccination (about 95% of CD4 and around 88% of CD8) were re-detected after the booster, suggesting that broad memory maintenance occurred.

The data were produced on an Illumina NovaSeq 6000. TCR cDNA was made using 5'RACE template switching, a step that added a universal primer site and unique molecular identifiers. Priming for cDNA synthesis came from both the TCR alpha and TCR beta constant segments. Two PCR steps were used to amplify libraries, with sample barcodes and sequencing adapters being added in the second step. Libraries were sequenced on Illumina HiSeq 2500 (2x100 bp) or NovaSeq (2x150 bp). Turning to the authors' computational methods: Demultiplexing of reads and collapsing into UMI consensus sequences were performed with MIGEC, and V(D)J alignment was carried out with MiXCR. Vaccine-responding clonotypes were defined with edgeR using replicate PBMC samples, requiring FDR below 0.01 and a log2 fold change above 5 up to day 15. Each bulk clonotype received a CD4 or CD8 identity based on whether the sequenced CD4 or CD8 repertoire contained that clonotype at higher abundance. TCRdb reprocessing: public reads trimmed at Q25 with fastp, clones called with MiXCR, in-frame beta chains kept. For every CDR3 protein sequence, its rows merge into one entry that carries the most common genes and DNA. These V and J calls rely on TCRdb rather than the paper's analysis. For this sample the table gives fewer than 400,000 distinct CDR3 sequences, of which 9.5% to 12% were detected only once. Of the sample, 2.5% to 4% falls within the top ten clones.

The origin of this receptor is a man between 18 and 35 years old who received the YFV17D yellow fever vaccine. Sequencing was performed on CD4+ T cells sorted from PBMCs, taken 45 days after the yellow fever booster vaccination. This chain is built from TRBV29-1 and TRBJ2-5; 9 junctional bases match TRBD1. The CDR3 sequence is CSGEQGAGETQYF. The nucleotides read TGCAGCGGTGAACAGGGGGCAGGAGAGACCCAGTACTTC.